The text below deals with one T cell receptor (beta chain). The CDR3 totals 12 residues. Only the protein is available. CDR1 is LNHDA, CDR2 SQIVND, per germline (reference sequence). Generated by immunoSEQ multiplex PCR, the TCRdb table keeps only in-frame clones and is missing some. The sample's table shows some 10,000 clones. The sample belongs to a study of synovial regulatory T cells in juvenile arthritis. The clonotype originates from a donor aged 2-30 years with juvenile idiopathic arthritis. This chain connects TRBV19 to TRBJ2-3; the TRBD1 assignment by TCRdb is unverifiable without DNA. The source material was Treg cells from blood. Subset described: remaining (HLA-DR-negative) circulating blood Treg cells. CDR3 loop: CAGRVGTDTQYF.